This T cell receptor beta chain was found in a study of T cell repertoires in cytomegalovirus infection. TCRdb used MiXCR to reprocess the reads, holding one entry per CDR3 protein. The table lists about 360,000 distinct CDR3 sequences, 15% to 20% of them singletons. Regarding the study as a whole: Identification of carriers of CMV plus the relevant HLA was performed using cumulative public TCR beta family frequency. Clonotype analysis showed dominance of the ex vivo response by HLA-C-restricted CMV-specific TCR beta clonotypes.

Concerning this clonotype itself: Its cognate antigen is unknown.

Material for sequencing was PBMCs. This receptor was identified in a human donor in good health (CMV status not recorded). Some clones in this sample may be carry-over from other donors' samples.

Written as DNA, the CDR3 is TGTGCCAGCTGGACAAACAGGGTAAAGAGGCTTAGCACAGATACGCAGTATTTT. Its translation: CASWTNRVKRLSTDTQYF. V usage is TRBV6-2 or TRBV6-3 and J usage is TRBJ2-3, with D perhaps matching TRBD1 (6 bases). The CDR3 covers 18 residues. Germline loops: CDR1 MNHEY, CDR2 SVGEGT. V was shortened by 8 bases and J by 0 bases, with 24 bases between the two germline ends.